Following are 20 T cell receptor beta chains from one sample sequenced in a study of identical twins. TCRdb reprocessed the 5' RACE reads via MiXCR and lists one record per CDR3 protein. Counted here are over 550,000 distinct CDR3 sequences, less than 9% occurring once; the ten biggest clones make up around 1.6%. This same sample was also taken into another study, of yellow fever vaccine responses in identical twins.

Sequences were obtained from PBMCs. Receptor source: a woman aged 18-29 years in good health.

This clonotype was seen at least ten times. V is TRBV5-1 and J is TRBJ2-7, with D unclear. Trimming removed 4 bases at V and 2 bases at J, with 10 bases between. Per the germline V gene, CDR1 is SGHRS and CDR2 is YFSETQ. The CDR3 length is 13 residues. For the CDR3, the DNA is TGCGCCAGCAGCCCCACACAGACCTACGAGCAGTACTTC. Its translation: CASSPTQTYEQYF.

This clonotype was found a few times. The CDR3 reads CASSQDAPLAGVQETQYF. DNA of the CDR3: TGCGCCAGCAGCCAAGATGCACCTCTAGCGGGAGTACAAGAGACCCAGTACTTC. The chain employs TRBV4-1 and TRBJ2-5; 10 bases agree with TRBD2. With V trimmed by 0 bases and J by 2 bases, 9 bases remained unmatched. The germline gives CDR1 MGHRA, CDR2 YSYEKL. The CDR3 has 18 residues.

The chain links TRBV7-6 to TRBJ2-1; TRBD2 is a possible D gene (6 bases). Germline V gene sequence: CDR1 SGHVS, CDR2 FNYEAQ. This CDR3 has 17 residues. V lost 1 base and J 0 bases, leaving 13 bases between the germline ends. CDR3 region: CASSLVAAKTSYNEQFF. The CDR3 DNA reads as TGTGCCAGCAGCTTAGTAGCGGCCAAGACCTCCTACAATGAGCAGTTCTTC.

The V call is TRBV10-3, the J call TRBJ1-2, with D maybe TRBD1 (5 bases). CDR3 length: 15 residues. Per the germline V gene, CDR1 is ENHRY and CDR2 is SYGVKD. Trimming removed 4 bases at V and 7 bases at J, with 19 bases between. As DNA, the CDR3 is TGTGCCATCAGTGTCATCACCGGGACGGAAACTGGCTACACCTTC. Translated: CAISVITGTETGYTF.

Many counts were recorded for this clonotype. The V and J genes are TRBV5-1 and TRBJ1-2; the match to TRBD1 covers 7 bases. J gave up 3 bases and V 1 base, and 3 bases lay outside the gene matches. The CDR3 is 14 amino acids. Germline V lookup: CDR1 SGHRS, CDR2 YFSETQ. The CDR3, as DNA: TGCGCCAGCAGCTTGAGGCAGGGGGACTATGGCTACACCTTC. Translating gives CASSLRQGDYGYTF.

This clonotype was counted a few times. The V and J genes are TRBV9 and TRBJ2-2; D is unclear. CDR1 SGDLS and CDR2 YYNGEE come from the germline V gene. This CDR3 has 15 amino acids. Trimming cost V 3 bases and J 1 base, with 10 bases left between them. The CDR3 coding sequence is TGTGCCAGCAGCGCTCTCCACGGGAACACCGGGGAGCTGTTTTTT. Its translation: CASSALHGNTGELFF.

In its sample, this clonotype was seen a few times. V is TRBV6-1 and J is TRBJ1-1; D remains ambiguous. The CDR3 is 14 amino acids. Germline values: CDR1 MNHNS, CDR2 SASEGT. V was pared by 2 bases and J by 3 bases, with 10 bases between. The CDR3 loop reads CASSEMAWDTEAFF. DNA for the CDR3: TGTGCCAGCAGTGAAATGGCGTGGGACACTGAAGCTTTCTTT.

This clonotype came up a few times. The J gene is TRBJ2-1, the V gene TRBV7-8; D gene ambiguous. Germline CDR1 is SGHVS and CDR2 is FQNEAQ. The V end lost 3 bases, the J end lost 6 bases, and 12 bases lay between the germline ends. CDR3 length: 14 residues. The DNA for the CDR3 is TGTGCCAGCAGCTTTGACAACCTCGGCAATGAGCAGTTCTTC. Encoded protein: CASSFDNLGNEQFF.

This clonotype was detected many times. For the CDR3, the DNA is TGCAGTGCTAGAGAGCGGGGACGTAACATTCAGTACTTC. The encoded protein is CSARERGRNIQYF. This chain connects TRBV20-1 to TRBJ2-4; tentative D call: TRBD2 (6 bases). Trimming removed 0 bases from V and 7 bases from J, with 10 bases in between. CDR1 and CDR2 from the germline V gene are DFQATT and SNEGSKA (reference sequence). The CDR3 has 13 residues.

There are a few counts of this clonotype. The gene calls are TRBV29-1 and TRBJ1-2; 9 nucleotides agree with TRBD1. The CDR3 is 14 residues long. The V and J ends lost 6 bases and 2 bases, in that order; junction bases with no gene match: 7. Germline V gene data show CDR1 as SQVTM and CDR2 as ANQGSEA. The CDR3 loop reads CSVAAGTGNYGYTF. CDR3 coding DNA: TGCAGCGTGGCAGCCGGGACAGGGAACTATGGCTACACCTTC.

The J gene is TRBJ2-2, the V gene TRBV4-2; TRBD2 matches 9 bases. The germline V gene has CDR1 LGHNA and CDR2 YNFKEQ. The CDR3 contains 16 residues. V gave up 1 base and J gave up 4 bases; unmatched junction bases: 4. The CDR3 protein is CASSQVAGAGTGELFF. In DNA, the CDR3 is TGTGCCAGCAGCCAAGTAGCGGGGGCGGGCACCGGGGAGCTGTTTTTT.

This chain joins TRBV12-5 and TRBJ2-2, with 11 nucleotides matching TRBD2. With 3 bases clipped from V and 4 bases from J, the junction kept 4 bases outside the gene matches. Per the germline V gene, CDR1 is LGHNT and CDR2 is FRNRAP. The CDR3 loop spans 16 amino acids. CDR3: CASGFGTSGITGELFF. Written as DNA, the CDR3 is TGTGCTAGTGGTTTTGGGACTAGCGGTATCACCGGGGAGCTGTTTTTT.

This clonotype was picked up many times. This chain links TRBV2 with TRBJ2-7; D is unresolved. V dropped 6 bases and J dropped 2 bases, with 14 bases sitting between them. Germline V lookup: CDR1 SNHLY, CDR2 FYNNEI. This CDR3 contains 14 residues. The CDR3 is CASRGAGPPYEQYV. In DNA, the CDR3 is TGTGCCAGCAGAGGCGCAGGACCCCCCTACGAGCAGTACGTC.

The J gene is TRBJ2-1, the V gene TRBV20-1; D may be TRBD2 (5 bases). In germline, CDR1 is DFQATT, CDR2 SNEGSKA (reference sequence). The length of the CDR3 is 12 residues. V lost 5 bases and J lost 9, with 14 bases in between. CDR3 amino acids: CSAWGVGAEQFF. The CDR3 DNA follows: TGCAGTGCTTGGGGAGTGGGAGCTGAGCAGTTCTTC.

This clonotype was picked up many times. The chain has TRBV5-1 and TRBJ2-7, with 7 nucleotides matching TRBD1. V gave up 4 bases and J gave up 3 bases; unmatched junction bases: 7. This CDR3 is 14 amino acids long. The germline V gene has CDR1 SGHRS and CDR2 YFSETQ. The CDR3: CASSAPGQIYEQYF. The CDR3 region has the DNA TGCGCCAGCAGCGCCCCGGGACAGATCTACGAGCAGTACTTC.

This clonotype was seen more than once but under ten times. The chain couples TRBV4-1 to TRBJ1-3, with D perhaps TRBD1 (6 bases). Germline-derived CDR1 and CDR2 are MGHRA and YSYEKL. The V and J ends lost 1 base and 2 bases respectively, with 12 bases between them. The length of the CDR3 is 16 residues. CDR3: CASSQVTRGAGNTIYF. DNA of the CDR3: TGCGCCAGCAGCCAAGTAACGAGGGGGGCTGGAAACACCATATATTTT.

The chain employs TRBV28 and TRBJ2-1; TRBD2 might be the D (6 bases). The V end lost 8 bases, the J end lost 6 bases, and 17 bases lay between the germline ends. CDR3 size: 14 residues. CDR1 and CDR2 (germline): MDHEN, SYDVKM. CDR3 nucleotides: TGTGCCAGCGATCCGGGACTGGGACTCAATGAGCAGTTCTTC. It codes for CASDPGLGLNEQFF.

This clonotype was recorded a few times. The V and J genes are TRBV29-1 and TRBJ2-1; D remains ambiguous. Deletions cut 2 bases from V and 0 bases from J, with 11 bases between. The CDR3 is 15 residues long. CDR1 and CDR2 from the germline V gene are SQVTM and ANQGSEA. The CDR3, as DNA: TGCAGCGTTGAACCTCTGGGCAGCTCCTACAATGAGCAGTTCTTC. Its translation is CSVEPLGSSYNEQFF.

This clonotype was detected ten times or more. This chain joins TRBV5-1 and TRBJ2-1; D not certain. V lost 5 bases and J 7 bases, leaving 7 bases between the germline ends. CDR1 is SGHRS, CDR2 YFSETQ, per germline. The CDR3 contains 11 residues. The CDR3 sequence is CASSAVNEQFF. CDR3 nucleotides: TGCGCCAGCAGTGCCGTTAATGAGCAGTTCTTC.

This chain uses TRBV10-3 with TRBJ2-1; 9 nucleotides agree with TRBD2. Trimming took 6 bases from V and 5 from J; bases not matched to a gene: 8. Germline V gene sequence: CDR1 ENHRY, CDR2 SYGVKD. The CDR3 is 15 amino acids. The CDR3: CAISATSGANNEQFF. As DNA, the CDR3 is TGTGCCATCAGCGCGACTAGCGGAGCCAACAATGAGCAGTTCTTC.